This T cell receptor beta chain was identified in a study of blood T cell repertoires in COVID-19. Study context: In each case, the material was cDNA or gDNA derived from T cells, B-cell-depleted T cells, or PBMCs.

Original processing methods: Reference gene primers were amplified, and this amplification served to estimate nucleated cell counts. Produced via immunoSEQ multiplex PCR; TCRdb's table is partial and in-frame only. V and J calls and clone size follow that table, whereas D and trimming were derived from the DNA. This sample carries approximately 140,000 clones, around 88% of them seen once, and the ten largest clones take 28%. Looked up from germline, CDR1 is MGHRA and CDR2 is YSYEKL. The CDR3 is made up of 14 amino acids. The V gene end was trimmed by 6 bases and the J gene end by 4 bases; junction bases not matched to a gene: 3.

Material for sequencing was peripheral blood. This clonotype originated in a human donor in a cohort sampled during active COVID-19. The chain combines TRBV4-1 with TRBJ2-2; 9 bases align to TRBD2. CDR3 DNA: TGCGCCAGCAGACTAGCGGGTTTCACCGGGGAGCTGTTTTTT. Translation: CASRLAGFTGELFF.